The clone carrying this T cell receptor (beta chain) was detected a few times. Antigen specificity is unknown. One entry per CDR3 protein results from TCRdb running MiXCR on the RT-PCR reads. The sample shows 500,000 to 600,000 distinct CDR3 sequences, 14% of them seen only once. The data originate from a study of response to subunit inactivated influenza vaccine. Findings and caveats of the study: There was a suggestion from the authors that each seasonal influenza vaccination recruits few new T cells.

Germline loops: CDR1 LGHNA, CDR2 YSLEER. Trimming took 1 base from V and 3 from J; bases not matched to a gene: 6. CDR3 length: 15 residues. The material was PBMCs from blood, obtained approximately 12 days after vaccination. The rearrangement joins TRBV4-3 to TRBJ2-7; 7 positions match TRBD2. This clonotype originated in a middle-aged man who received an inactivated influenza vaccine. DNA for the CDR3: TGCGCCAGCAGCCAAGTAGGTGCTAGCGGCTACGAGCAGTACTTC. Translating it yields CASSQVGASGYEQYF.